This T cell receptor beta chain came from a study of T cells after yellow fever vaccination (dated by TCRdb to between 2017 and 2020). For context, the study as a whole: The SMART-Seq v4 Ultra Low Input RNA kit was used to prepare libraries from fractions with low cell numbers. To follow T-cell clones before and after primary and booster YFV17D yellow fever vaccination, bulk TCR alpha and beta repertoires were sequenced over time. Two healthy male donors, one aged 18 to 30 and one aged 30 to 40 years, made up the cohort. Blood was drawn at multiple timepoints before and after primary and secondary immunization, with bulk PBMC replicates and cell subsets isolated. Beyond this particular receptor, the publication reports: Compared with the primary T-cell response, the secondary T-cell response was weaker but faster, peaking on day 5 rather than day 15. Computational filtering was required because FACS-sorted repertoires could contain abundant contaminating clonotypes from the bulk population. A small share of clonotypes occurred in both CD4 and CD8 compartments, likely arising from convergent recombination. After the booster, most of the clones that had expanded following primary vaccination were detected again (96% of CD4 and 80% to 90% of CD8), which suggests that memory was broadly maintained. The study included only two donors, which limits how far the findings can be generalized.

The label giving this sample's treatment or condition can be read as: live attenuated yellow fever vaccine strain. PBMCs were isolated from peripheral blood using a standard Ficoll-Paque protocol. Dynabeads CD4 and CD8 positive selection kits were used to isolate the CD4 and CD8 T-cell fractions. TriZol was used to extract RNA from bulk PBMCs, from CD4 and CD8 fractions, and from dextramer-positive and dextramer-negative fractions. Notes on this clonotype: Its specific antigen is unknown. Qualities for individual bases were not recorded, and no much larger clone is one base off.

Synthesis of TCR cDNA relied on 5'RACE template switching, a step that introduced a universal primer site along with unique molecular identifiers. cDNA synthesis was primed from both the TCR alpha and TCR beta constant segments. Library amplification involved two PCR steps, and the second step added sample barcodes and sequencing adapters. Sequencing of libraries was done on Illumina HiSeq 2500 (2x100 bp) or NovaSeq (2x150 bp). The study's own analysis went as follows. Reads were demultiplexed and collapsed into UMI consensus sequences with MIGEC, and V(D)J alignment was performed with MiXCR. Vaccine-responding clonotypes were defined with edgeR using replicate PBMC samples, requiring FDR below 0.01 and a log2 fold change above 5 up to day 15. Each bulk clonotype received a CD4 or CD8 identity based on whether the sequenced CD4 or CD8 repertoire contained that clonotype at higher abundance. In-frame beta chains were kept once TCRdb had trimmed the public reads at Q25 with fastp and called clones with MiXCR. CDR3 protein sequences are deduplicated, and each keeps its most common genes and DNA. These V and J calls derive from TCRdb rather than the authors' analysis. Present in this sample are roughly 250,000 distinct CDR3 sequences, approximately 13% of which were seen just once. The ten top clones hold 0.45% to 0.65% of the sample.

Sequencing used CD4+ T cells sorted from PBMCs, obtained 45 days after the yellow fever booster vaccination. This clonotype was obtained from a man between 25 and 39 years old who received the YFV17D yellow fever vaccine.

The DNA reads as follows: TGTGCCAGCAGCCCACTGCGGACTAGCGGGAGTGACGAGCAGTACTTC. Its translation reads: CASSPLRTSGSDEQYF. The sequence links TRBV5-4 to TRBJ2-7, with 13 bases in between that match TRBD2. The CDR3 sequence holds 16 residues, the cysteine and phenylalanine included. Only the CDR3 region is kept as DNA, spanning 48 bases read in frame from base 1. As encoded in the germline V gene (reference sequence), CDR1 is SGHNT while CDR2 is YYREEE. The germline V end is reduced by 4 bases and the J end by 5 bases; junction bases left unmatched: 9.